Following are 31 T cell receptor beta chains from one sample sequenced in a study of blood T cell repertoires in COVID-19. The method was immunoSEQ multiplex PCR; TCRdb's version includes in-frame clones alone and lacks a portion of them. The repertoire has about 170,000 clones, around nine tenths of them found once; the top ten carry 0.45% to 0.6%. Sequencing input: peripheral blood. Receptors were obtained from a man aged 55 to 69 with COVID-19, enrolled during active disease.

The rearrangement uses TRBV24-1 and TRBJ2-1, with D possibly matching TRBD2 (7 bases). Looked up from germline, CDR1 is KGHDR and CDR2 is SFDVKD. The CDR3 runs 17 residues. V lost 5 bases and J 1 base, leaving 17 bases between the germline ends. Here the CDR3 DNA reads TGTGCCACCAGTGCCGATGGAGGGGGGGCATCCTACAATGAGCAGTTCTTC. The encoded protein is CATSADGGGASYNEQFF.

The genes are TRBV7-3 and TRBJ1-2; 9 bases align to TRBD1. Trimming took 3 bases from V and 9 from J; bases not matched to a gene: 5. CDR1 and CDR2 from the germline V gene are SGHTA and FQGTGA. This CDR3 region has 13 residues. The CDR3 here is CASSFGTGQSYTF. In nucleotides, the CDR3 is TGTGCCAGCAGCTTCGGGACAGGGCAGAGCTACACCTTC. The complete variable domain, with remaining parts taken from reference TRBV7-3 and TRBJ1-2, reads GAGVSQTPSNKVTEKGKYVELRCDPISGHTALYWYRQSLGQGPEFLIYFQGTGAADDSGLPNDRFFAVRPEGSVSTLKIQRTERGDSAVYLCASSFGTGQSYTFGSGTRLTVV.

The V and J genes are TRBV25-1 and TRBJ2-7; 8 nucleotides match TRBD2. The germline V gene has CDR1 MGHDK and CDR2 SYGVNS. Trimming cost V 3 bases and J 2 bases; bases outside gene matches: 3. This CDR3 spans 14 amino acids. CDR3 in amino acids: CASSDPAGAYEQYF. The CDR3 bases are TGTGCCAGCAGTGACCCAGCGGGAGCCTACGAGCAGTACTTC.

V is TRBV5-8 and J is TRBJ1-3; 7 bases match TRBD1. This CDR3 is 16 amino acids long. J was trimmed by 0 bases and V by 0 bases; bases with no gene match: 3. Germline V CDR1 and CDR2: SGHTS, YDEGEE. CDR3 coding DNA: TGTGCCAGCAGCTTGGCGGGACAGCTCTCTGGAAACACCATATATTTT. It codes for CASSLAGQLSGNTIYF.

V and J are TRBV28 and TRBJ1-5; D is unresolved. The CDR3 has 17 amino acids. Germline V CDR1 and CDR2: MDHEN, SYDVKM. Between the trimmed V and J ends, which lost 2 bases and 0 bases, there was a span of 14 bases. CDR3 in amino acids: CASSLGLGGYSNQPQHF. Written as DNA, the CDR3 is TGTGCCAGCAGTTTAGGCCTTGGCGGCTATAGCAATCAGCCCCAGCATTTT.

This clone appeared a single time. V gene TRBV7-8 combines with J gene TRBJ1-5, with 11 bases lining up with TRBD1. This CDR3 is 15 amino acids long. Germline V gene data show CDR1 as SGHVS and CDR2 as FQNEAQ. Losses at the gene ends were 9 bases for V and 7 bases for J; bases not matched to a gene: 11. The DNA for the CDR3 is TGTGCCAGTGCGATTTCCGGGACAGGGGGACAGCCCCAGCATTTT. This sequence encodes CASAISGTGGQPQHF.

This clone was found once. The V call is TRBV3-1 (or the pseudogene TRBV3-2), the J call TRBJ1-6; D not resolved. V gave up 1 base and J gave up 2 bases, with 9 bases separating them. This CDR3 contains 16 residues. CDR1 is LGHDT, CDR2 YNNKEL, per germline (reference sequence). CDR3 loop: CASSQVELPYNSPLHF. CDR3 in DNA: TGTGCCAGCAGCCAAGTAGAATTGCCCTATAATTCACCCCTCCACTTT.

The CDR3 is CASSLGGGYTDTQYF. The CDR3 DNA is TGTGCCAGCAGCTTAGGGGGGGGGTACACAGATACGCAGTATTTT. This rearrangement joins TRBV7-2 to TRBJ2-3; 7 positions match TRBD2. Per the germline V gene, CDR1 is SGHTA and CDR2 is FQGNSA. This CDR3 spans 15 amino acids. J gave up 2 bases and V 1 base, and 3 bases lay outside the gene matches.

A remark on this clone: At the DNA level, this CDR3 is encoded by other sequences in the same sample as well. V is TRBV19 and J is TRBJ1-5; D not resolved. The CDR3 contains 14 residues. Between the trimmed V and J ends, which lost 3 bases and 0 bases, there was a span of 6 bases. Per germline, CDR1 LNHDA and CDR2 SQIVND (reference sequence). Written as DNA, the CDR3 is TGTGCCAGTAGTATCGGGGTTAGCAATCAGCCCCAGCATTTT. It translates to CASSIGVSNQPQHF.

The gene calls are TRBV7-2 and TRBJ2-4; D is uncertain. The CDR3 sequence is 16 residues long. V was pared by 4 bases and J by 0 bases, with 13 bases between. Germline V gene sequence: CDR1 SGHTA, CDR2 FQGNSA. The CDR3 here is CASSSAETAAKNIQYF. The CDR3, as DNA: TGTGCCAGCAGCTCGGCGGAAACCGCAGCCAAAAACATTCAGTACTTC.

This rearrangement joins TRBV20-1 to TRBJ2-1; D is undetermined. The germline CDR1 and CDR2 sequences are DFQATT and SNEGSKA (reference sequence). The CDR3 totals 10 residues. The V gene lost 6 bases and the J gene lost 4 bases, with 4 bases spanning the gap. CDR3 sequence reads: CSAQYNEQFF. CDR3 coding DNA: TGCAGTGCACAGTACAATGAGCAGTTCTTC.

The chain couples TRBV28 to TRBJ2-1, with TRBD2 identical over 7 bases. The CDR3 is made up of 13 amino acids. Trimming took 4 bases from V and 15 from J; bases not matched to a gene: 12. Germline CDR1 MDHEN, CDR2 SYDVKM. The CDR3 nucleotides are TGTGCCAGCAGTTCCCCAGGGAGGGCTAGGTGGTTCTTC. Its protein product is CASSSPGRARWFF.

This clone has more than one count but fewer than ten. CDR3 DNA: TGTGCCAGCAGTGCGCAGGACAGGGATACGCAGTATTTT. Translated: CASSAQDRDTQYF. The J gene is TRBJ2-3, the V gene TRBV6-4; 7 bases match TRBD1. V was clipped by 4 bases and J by 6 bases; unmatched bases: 4. This CDR3 is 13 amino acids long. The germline CDR1 and CDR2 sequences are MRHNA and SNTAGT.

The CDR3, as DNA: TGTGCCACCAGCCAGGGGACTAGGGGTGAGCAGTTCTTC. Translation gives CATSQGTRGEQFF. This chain joins TRBV15 and TRBJ2-1; TRBD2 agrees at 8 bases. V was pared by 5 bases and J by 9 bases, with 6 bases of the junction left unmatched. In germline, CDR1 is LNHNV, CDR2 YYDKDF (reference sequence). The CDR3 is 13 residues long.

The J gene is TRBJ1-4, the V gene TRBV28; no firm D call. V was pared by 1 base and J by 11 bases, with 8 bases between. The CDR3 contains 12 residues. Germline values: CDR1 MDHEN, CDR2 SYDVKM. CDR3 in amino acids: CASSLFPGKLFF. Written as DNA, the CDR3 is TGTGCCAGCAGTTTATTTCCGGGGAAACTGTTTTTT. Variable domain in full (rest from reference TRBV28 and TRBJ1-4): DVKVTQSSRYLVKRTGEKVFLECVQDMDHENMFWYRQDPGLGLRLIYFSYDVKMKEKGDIPEGYSVSREKKERFSLILESASTNQTSMYLCASSLFPGKLFFGSGTQLSVL.

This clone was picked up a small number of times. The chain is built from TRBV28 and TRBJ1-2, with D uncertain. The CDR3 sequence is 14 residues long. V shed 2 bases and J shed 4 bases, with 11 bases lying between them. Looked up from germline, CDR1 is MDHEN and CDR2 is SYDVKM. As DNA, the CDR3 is TGTGCCAGCAGTTTACCCCTCGTTAGCTATGGCTACACCTTC. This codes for CASSLPLVSYGYTF.

CDR3 sequence reads: CASSLLGSGVLREQFF. The CDR3 bases are TGTGCCAGCAGCTTATTAGGGAGCGGGGTCCTTCGGGAGCAGTTCTTC. The gene calls are TRBV7-2 and TRBJ2-1; 7 bases fit TRBD2. The germline V gene encodes CDR1 SGHTA and CDR2 FQGNSA. The trim removed 2 bases at V and 10 bases at J, leaving 14 bases unmatched. The CDR3 totals 16 residues.

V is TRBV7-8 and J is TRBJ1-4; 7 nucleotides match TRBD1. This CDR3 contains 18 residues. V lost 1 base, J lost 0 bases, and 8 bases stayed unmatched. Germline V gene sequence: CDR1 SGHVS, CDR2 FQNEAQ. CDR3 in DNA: TGTGCCAGCAGCTTAGGGATGGACAGGTTTGCAACTAATGAAAAACTGTTTTTT. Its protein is CASSLGMDRFATNEKLFF.

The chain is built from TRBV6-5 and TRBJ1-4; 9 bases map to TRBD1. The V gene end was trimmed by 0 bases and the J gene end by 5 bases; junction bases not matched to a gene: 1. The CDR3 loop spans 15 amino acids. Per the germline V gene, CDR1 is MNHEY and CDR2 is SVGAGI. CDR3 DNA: TGTGCCAGCAGTTACTCCGGGACAGGGAATGAAAAACTGTTTTTT. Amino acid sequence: CASSYSGTGNEKLFF.

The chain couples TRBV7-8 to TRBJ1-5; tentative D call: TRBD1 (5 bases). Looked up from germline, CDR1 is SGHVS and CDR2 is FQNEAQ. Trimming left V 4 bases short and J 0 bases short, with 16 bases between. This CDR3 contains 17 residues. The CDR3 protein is CASSSQRQSNSNQPQHF. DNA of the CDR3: TGTGCCAGCAGCTCACAGAGACAGAGCAATAGCAATCAGCCCCAGCATTTT.

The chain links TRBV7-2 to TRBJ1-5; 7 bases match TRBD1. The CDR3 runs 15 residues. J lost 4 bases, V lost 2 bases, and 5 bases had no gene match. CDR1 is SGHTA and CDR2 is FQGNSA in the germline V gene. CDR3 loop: CASSLRRDSNQPQHF. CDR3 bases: TGTGCCAGCAGCTTAAGGCGGGACAGTAATCAGCCCCAGCATTTT. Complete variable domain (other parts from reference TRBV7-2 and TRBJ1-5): GAGVSQSPSNKVTEKGKDVELRCDPISGHTALYWYRQSLGQGLEFLIYFQGNSAPDKSGLPSDRFSAERTGGSVSTLTIQRTQQEDSAVYLCASSLRRDSNQPQHFGDGTRLSIL.

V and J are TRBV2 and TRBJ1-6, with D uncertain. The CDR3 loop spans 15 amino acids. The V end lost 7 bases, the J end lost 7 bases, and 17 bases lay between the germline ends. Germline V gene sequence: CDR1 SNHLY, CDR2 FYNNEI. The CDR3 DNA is TGTGCCAGCAATCGAGATTTGTCGCCAAATTCACCCCTCCACTTT. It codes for CASNRDLSPNSPLHF.

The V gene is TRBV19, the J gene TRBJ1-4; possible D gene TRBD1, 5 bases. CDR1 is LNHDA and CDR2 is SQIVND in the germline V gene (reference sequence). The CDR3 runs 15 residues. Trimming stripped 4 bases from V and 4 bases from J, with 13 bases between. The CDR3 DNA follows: TGTGCCAGTAGTAACGACAGAAGTCTTAATGAAAAACTGTTTTTT. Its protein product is CASSNDRSLNEKLFF.

In DNA form, the CDR3 reads TGTGCCATCAGGGGCTACTATGGCTACACCTTC. Protein sequence: CAIRGYYGYTF. The gene calls are TRBV6-5 and TRBJ1-2, with TRBD1 as a possible D gene (6 bases). The CDR3 sequence is 11 residues long. Trimming removed 10 bases from V and 3 bases from J, with 9 bases in between. Per germline, CDR1 MNHEY and CDR2 SVGAGI.

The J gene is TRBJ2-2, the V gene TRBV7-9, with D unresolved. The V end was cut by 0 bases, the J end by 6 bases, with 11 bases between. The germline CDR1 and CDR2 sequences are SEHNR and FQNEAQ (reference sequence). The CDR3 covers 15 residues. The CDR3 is CASSLARGGPGELFF. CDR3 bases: TGTGCCAGCAGCTTAGCGCGTGGCGGTCCCGGGGAGCTGTTTTTT.

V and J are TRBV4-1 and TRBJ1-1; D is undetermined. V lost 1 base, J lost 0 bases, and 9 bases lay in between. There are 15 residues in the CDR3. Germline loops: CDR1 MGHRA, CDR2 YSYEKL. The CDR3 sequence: CASSQGYSLNTEAFF. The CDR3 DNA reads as TGCGCCAGCAGCCAAGGGTACAGTTTGAACACTGAAGCTTTCTTT.

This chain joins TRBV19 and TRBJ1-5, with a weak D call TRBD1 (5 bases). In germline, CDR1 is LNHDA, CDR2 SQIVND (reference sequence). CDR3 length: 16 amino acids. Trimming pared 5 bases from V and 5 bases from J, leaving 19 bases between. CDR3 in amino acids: CASSSLAGGEHQPQHF. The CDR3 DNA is TGTGCCAGTAGTTCTCTCGCGGGAGGGGAACATCAGCCCCAGCATTTT.

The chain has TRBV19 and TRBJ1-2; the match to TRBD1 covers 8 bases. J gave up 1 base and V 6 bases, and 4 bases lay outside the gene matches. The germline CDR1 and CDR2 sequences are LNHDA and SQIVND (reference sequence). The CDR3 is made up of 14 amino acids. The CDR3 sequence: CASSGQGINYGYTF. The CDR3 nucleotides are TGTGCCAGTAGCGGACAGGGAATTAACTATGGCTACACCTTC.

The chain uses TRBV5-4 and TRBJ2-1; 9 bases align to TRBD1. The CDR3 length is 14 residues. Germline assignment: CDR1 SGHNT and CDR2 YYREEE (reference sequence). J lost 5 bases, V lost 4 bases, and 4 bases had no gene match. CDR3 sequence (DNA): TGTGCCAGCAGCCTGACAGGGGGAAACAATGAGCAGTTCTTC. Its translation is CASSLTGGNNEQFF.

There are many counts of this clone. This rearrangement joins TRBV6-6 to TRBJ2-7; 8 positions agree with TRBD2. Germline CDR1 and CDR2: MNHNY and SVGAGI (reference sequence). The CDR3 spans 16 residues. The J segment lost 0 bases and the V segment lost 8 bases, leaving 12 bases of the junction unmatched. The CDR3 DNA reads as TGTGCCAGCTCCCAACCCGGGGGGGGAGGCTCCTACGAGCAGTACTTC. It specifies CASSQPGGGGSYEQYF.

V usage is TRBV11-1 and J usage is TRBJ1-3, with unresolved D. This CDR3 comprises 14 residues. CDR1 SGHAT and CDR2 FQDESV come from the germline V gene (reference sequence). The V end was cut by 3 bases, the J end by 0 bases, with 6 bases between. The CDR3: CASSFESSGNTIYF. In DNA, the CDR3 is TGTGCCAGCAGCTTCGAGAGCTCTGGAAACACCATATATTTT.